These 26 T cell receptor beta chains came from one sample sequenced in a study of shared clonotypes between healthy human individuals. Only in-frame clones appear in the TCRdb table, and some are missing; sequencing was by immunoSEQ multiplex PCR. Here the sample spans 2.5 million or so clones, roughly 92% being singletons. The specimen was naive CD4+ T cells sorted from blood. Subset specified: CD45RA+ positively selected. Every receptor here comes from a man aged 18 to 30 in good health.

The rearrangement joins TRBV5-1 to TRBJ1-3; tentative D call: TRBD1 (6 bases). The V and J ends lost 7 bases and 4 bases respectively, with 15 bases between them. The CDR3 spans 14 residues. Germline V lookup: CDR1 SGHRS, CDR2 YFSETQ. CDR3 protein: CASGKGGDGNTIYF. The CDR3 DNA sequence: TGCGCCAGCGGCAAGGGGGGAGACGGAAACACCATATATTTT.

This chain joins TRBV6-5 and TRBJ2-2, with 7 bases aligning to TRBD1. Unmatched junction bases numbered 4, after V lost 6 bases and J lost 6 bases. In germline, CDR1 is MNHEY, CDR2 SVGAGI. The CDR3 is 13 residues long. CDR3 in amino acids: CASRFDRAGELFF. In nucleotides, the CDR3 is TGTGCCAGCAGATTCGACAGGGCCGGGGAGCTGTTTTTT.

This sequence joins TRBV20-1 and TRBJ2-1; D gene uncertain. The CDR3 runs 11 residues. V was shortened by 1 base and J by 8 bases, with 6 bases between the two germline ends. CDR1 and CDR2 (germline): DFQATT, SNEGSKA (reference sequence). CDR3 DNA: TGCAGTGCTAGAGGATACCATGAGCAGTTCTTC. This codes for CSARGYHEQFF.

The chain recombines TRBV5-4 with TRBJ2-5; TRBD2 matches 8 bases. TRBJ2-7 explains the end of the DNA better; the J call may be wrong. CDR3 length: 16 residues. Germline V gene sequence: CDR1 SGHNT, CDR2 YYREEE (reference sequence). The CDR3 DNA is TGTGCCAGCAGCCCCGATAGCGGGATACTATCCTACGAGCAGTACTTC. It translates to CASSPDSGILSYEQYF.

V and J are TRBV30 and TRBJ2-7; TRBD2 matches 9 bases. Germline CDR1 and CDR2: GTSNPN and SVGIG (reference sequence). The V gene end was trimmed by 0 bases and the J gene end by 4 bases; junction bases not matched to a gene: 7. The CDR3 consists of 15 residues. The chain's CDR3 is CAWSVGRRGGYEQYF. The CDR3 DNA sequence: TGTGCCTGGAGTGTGGGCCGGCGGGGGGGTTACGAGCAGTACTTC.

This chain connects TRBV6-4 to TRBJ2-5; 8 nucleotides match TRBD2. Germline CDR1 is MRHNA and CDR2 is SNTAGT. CDR3 length: 14 amino acids. Trimming at V came to 5 bases and at J to 7 bases, leaving 9 bases not matched to a gene. The CDR3 nucleotides read TGTGCCAGCAGTAGGGGGACTAGGGGGGTGACCCAGTACTTC. It is translated as CASSRGTRGVTQYF.

The chain employs TRBV19 and TRBJ1-1, with D perhaps TRBD1 (5 bases). The CDR3 runs to 14 residues. V was pared by 3 bases and J by 1 base, with 9 bases between. Per germline, CDR1 LNHDA and CDR2 SQIVND (reference sequence). CDR3 region: CASSINTGNTEAFF. CDR3 coding DNA: TGTGCCAGTAGTATTAATACAGGGAACACTGAAGCTTTCTTT.

On this clone: Other DNA sequences within the sample encode an identical CDR3. The chain combines TRBV28 with TRBJ1-2, with 9 nucleotides matching TRBD1. This CDR3 spans 13 amino acids. CDR1 MDHEN and CDR2 SYDVKM come from the germline V gene. Trimming removed 5 bases from V and 7 bases from J; junction bases left unmatched: 5. The chain's CDR3 is CASSLQGAGGYTF. CDR3 bases: TGTGCCAGCAGTCTACAGGGGGCGGGTGGCTACACCTTC.

The chain couples TRBV7-8 to TRBJ2-7; 8 bases match TRBD1. The CDR3 contains 13 residues. Germline assignment: CDR1 SGHVS and CDR2 FQNEAQ. J was trimmed by 4 bases and V by 5 bases; bases with no gene match: 4. The CDR3 coding sequence is TGTGCCAGCAGCCCCCGGACAGGGTACGAGCAGTACTTC. It yields the protein CASSPRTGYEQYF.

The V and J genes are TRBV30 and TRBJ1-3; D gene unclear. The CDR3 extends over 14 amino acids. V was pared by 2 bases and J by 3 bases, with 11 bases between. CDR1 and CDR2 (germline): GTSNPN, SVGIG (reference sequence). CDR3 sequence reads: CAWSYRGFGNTIYF. CDR3 sequence (DNA): TGTGCCTGGAGTTATAGAGGGTTTGGAAACACCATATATTTT.

The chain uses TRBV6-1 and TRBJ2-7, with TRBD1 identical over 8 bases. The V gene's germline CDR1 is MNHNS and CDR2 SASEGT. V shed 3 bases, J shed 3 bases, and the junction held 10 bases outside the gene matches. CDR3 length: 16 residues. CDR3 nucleotides: TGTGCCAGCAGTGATAATGGCGCAGGGGGCAACTACGAGCAGTACTTC. Translation gives CASSDNGAGGNYEQYF.

V gene TRBV9 combines with J gene TRBJ1-3; 9 positions agree with TRBD1. With V trimmed by 4 bases and J by 1 base, 3 bases remained unmatched. The CDR3 covers 15 residues. Germline CDR1 SGDLS, CDR2 YYNGEE. CDR3 sequence (DNA): TGTGCCAGCAGCCTAGGACAGGGGTCTGGAAACACCATATATTTT. It translates to CASSLGQGSGNTIYF.

The chain has TRBV27 and TRBJ2-4; D ambiguous. The length of the CDR3 is 14 residues. The germline gives CDR1 MNHEY, CDR2 SMNVEV (reference sequence). V gave up 5 bases and J gave up 0 bases, with 8 bases separating them. CDR3 protein: CASSRGLAKNIQYF. The CDR3 DNA reads as TGTGCCAGCAGTCGAGGCCTAGCCAAAAACATTCAGTACTTC.

Concerning this clone itself: This same CDR3 is encoded by further DNA sequences in the sample. The V gene is TRBV6-5, the J gene TRBJ1-5; D call uncertain. Trimming shortened V by 0 bases and J by 0 bases, and 6 bases separated the two germline ends. The CDR3 is 15 residues long. Germline CDR1 is MNHEY and CDR2 is SVGAGI. The CDR3 here is CASSYSSNSNQPQHF. CDR3 DNA: TGTGCCAGCAGTTACTCAAGTAATAGCAATCAGCCCCAGCATTTT.

The chain recombines TRBV2 with TRBJ2-5; D not resolved. Germline CDR1 reads SNHLY; CDR2 reads FYNNEI. With 4 bases removed from V and 2 bases from J, the gap between germline ends came to 11 bases. The CDR3 runs 14 residues. The CDR3 DNA reads TGTGCCAGCAGTGCTTGGCAGTCACAAGAGACCCAGTACTTC. The encoded protein is CASSAWQSQETQYF.

This sequence joins TRBV7-9 and TRBJ2-2; D might be TRBD1 (6 bases). V dropped 4 bases and J dropped 0 bases, with 15 bases sitting between them. Germline V gene lookup returns CDR1 SEHNR and CDR2 FQNEAQ (reference sequence). This CDR3 is 17 amino acids long. Written as DNA, the CDR3 is TGTGCCAGCAGCTCCCGGGACATTACCGCGAACACCGGGGAGCTGTTTTTT. It encodes CASSSRDITANTGELFF.

The chain combines TRBV27 with TRBJ2-7; TRBD1 agrees at 7 bases. The V and J ends lost 5 bases and 3 bases, in that order; junction bases with no gene match: 22. CDR3 length: 19 residues. The germline V gene has CDR1 MNHEY and CDR2 SMNVEV (reference sequence). CDR3 amino acids: CASSSKPWTGSFPFYEQYF. The CDR3 DNA is TGTGCCAGCAGTAGTAAACCCTGGACAGGTTCCTTCCCCTTCTACGAGCAGTACTTC.

V gene TRBV6-5 combines with J gene TRBJ1-1; no reliable D call. Trimming pared 2 bases from V and 8 bases from J, leaving 15 bases between. Germline assignment: CDR1 MNHEY and CDR2 SVGAGI. The CDR3 extends over 14 amino acids. The CDR3 loop is CASSYPGYGWEAFF. DNA of the CDR3: TGTGCCAGCAGTTACCCCGGCTATGGGTGGGAAGCTTTCTTT.

In DNA, the CDR3 is TGTGCCAGTTCGGAGGTCGGTAGCAATCAGCCCCAGCATTTT. Amino acids: CASSEVGSNQPQHF. The chain joins TRBV27 to TRBJ1-5; the D is unclear. CDR1 and CDR2 from the germline V gene are MNHEY and SMNVEV (reference sequence). The CDR3 length is 14 residues. With 9 bases removed from V and 0 bases from J, the gap between germline ends came to 12 bases.

In nucleotides, the CDR3 is TGTGCCTGGAGTGTAGCAGGGGAGGGTTCACCCCTCCACTTT. Its protein product is CAWSVAGEGSPLHF. V usage is TRBV30 and J usage is TRBJ1-6, with a possible D match to TRBD1 (6 bases). V shed 0 bases and J shed 9 bases, with 12 bases lying between them. This CDR3 is built from 14 residues. Germline CDR1 reads GTSNPN; CDR2 reads SVGIG (reference sequence).

The CDR3 nucleotides read TGTGCCAGCAGTCCCCACCTCCGTCAAGGCGGAAACACCATATATTTT. Its translation is CASSPHLRQGGNTIYF. The J gene is TRBJ1-3, the V gene TRBV28; D uncertain. Trimming took 5 bases from V and 4 from J, leaving 18 bases between them. CDR1 MDHEN and CDR2 SYDVKM come from the germline V gene. There are 16 residues in the CDR3.

The chain couples TRBV28 to TRBJ2-7; D is perhaps TRBD1 or TRBD2 (6 bases each). V dropped 5 bases and J dropped 0 bases, with 14 bases sitting between them. The CDR3 extends over 15 amino acids. The germline V gene has CDR1 MDHEN and CDR2 SYDVKM. CDR3 DNA sequence: TGTGCCAGCAGTCCCGGGGGCCCGAGCTCCTACGAGCAGTACTTC. Protein product: CASSPGGPSSYEQYF.

V and J are TRBV5-5 and TRBJ1-1, with 8 bases matching TRBD1. The CDR3 totals 15 residues. Germline V lookup: CDR1 SGHKS, CDR2 YYEKEE (reference sequence). With 5 bases clipped from V and 1 base from J, the junction kept 7 bases outside the gene matches. The CDR3 region is CASRGRQGTNTEAFF. CDR3 in DNA: TGTGCCAGCAGGGGCCGACAGGGGACGAACACTGAAGCTTTCTTT.

A remark on this clone: This same CDR3 is encoded by further DNA sequences in the sample. CDR3 DNA sequence: TGCGCCAGCAGCTTGGAAGCGGGGTCCTCCTACAATGAGCAGTTCTTC. This codes for CASSLEAGSSYNEQFF. V is TRBV5-1 and J is TRBJ2-1; 7 nucleotides line up with TRBD2. CDR3 length: 16 residues. The germline CDR1 and CDR2 sequences are SGHRS and YFSETQ. With 0 bases clipped from V and 0 bases from J, the junction kept 3 bases outside the gene matches. The whole variable domain, remainder taken from reference TRBV5-1 and TRBJ2-1, is KAGVTQTPRYLIKTRGQQVTLSCSPISGHRSVSWYQQTPGQGLQFLFEYFSETQRNKGNFPGRFSGRQFSNSRSEMNVSTLELGDSALYLCASSLEAGSSYNEQFFGPGTRLTVL.

The chain combines TRBV30 with TRBJ1-4; no reliable D call. Trimming took off 4 bases at V and 8 bases at J, with 11 bases between the two ends. From germline, CDR1 is GTSNPN and CDR2 SVGIG (reference sequence). The CDR3 totals 12 residues. CDR3 nucleotide sequence: TGTGCCTGGAATCAACGAGGGGAAAAACTGTTTTTT. Amino acid sequence: CAWNQRGEKLFF.

The DNA of the CDR3 is TGTGCCAGCAGTTACGGTAGGGGGAGTGAAAAACTGTTTTTT. It is translated as CASSYGRGSEKLFF. The chain joins TRBV6-6 to TRBJ1-4, with D perhaps matching TRBD1 (6 bases). V was shortened by 2 bases and J by 7 bases, with 11 bases between the two germline ends. This CDR3 is built from 14 residues. Germline-derived CDR1 and CDR2 are MNHNY and SVGAGI (reference sequence).